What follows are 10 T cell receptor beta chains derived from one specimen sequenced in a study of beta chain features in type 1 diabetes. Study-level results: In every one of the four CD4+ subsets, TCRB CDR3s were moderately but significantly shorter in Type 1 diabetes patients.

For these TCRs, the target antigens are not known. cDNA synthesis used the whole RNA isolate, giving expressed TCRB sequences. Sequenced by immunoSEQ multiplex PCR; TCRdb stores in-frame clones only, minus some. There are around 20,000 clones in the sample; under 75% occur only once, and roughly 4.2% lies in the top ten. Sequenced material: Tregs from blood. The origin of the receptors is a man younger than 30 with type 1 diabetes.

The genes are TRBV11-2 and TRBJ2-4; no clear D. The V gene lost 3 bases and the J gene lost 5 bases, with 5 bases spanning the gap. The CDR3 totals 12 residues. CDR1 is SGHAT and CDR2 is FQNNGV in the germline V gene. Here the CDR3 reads CASSFVQNIQYF. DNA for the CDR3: TGTGCCAGCAGCTTCGTCCAAAACATTCAGTACTTC. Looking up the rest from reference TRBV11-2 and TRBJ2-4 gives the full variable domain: EAGVAQSPRYKIIEKRQSVAFWCNPISGHATLYWYQQILGQGPKLLIQFQNNGVVDDSQLPKDRFSAERLKGVDSTLKIQPAKLEDSAVYLCASSFVQNIQYFGAGTRLSVL.

The DNA of the CDR3 is TGTGCCAGCAGTTTATCGAGGGCAGGCGGCTACACCTTC. It yields the protein CASSLSRAGGYTF. The V and J genes are TRBV27 and TRBJ1-2; D unresolved. This CDR3 has 13 amino acids. Germline CDR1 MNHEY, CDR2 SMNVEV (reference sequence). Trimming shortened V by 0 bases and J by 8 bases, and 10 bases separated the two germline ends.

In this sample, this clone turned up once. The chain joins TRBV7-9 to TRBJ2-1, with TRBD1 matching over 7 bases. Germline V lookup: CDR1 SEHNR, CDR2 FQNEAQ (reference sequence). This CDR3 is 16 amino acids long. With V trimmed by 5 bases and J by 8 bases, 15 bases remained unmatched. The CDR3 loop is CASSPPTGSPPYEQFF. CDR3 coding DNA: TGTGCCAGCAGCCCCCCGACAGGGTCCCCCCCCTATGAGCAGTTCTTC.

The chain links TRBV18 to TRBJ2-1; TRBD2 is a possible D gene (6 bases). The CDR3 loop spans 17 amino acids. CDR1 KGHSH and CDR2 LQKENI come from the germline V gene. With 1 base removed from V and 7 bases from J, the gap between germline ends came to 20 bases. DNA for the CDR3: TGTGCCAGCTCACCACTTAAGACGGGAGTGTTGATTAATGAGCAGTTCTTC. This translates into CASSPLKTGVLINEQFF.

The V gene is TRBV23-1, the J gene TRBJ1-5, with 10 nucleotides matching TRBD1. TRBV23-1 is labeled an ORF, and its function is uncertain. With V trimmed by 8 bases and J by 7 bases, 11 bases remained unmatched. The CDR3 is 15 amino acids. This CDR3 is CASWHSGTGEQPQHF. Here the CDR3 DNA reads TGCGCCAGCTGGCATTCCGGGACAGGGGAGCAGCCCCAGCATTTT.

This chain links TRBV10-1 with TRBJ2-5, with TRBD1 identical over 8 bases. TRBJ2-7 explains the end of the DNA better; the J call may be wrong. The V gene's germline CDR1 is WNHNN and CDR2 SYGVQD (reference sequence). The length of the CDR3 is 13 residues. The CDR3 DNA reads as TGCGCCAGCAGGTCGGACAGGGACTACGAGCAGTACTTC. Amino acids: CASRSDRDYEQYF.

The CDR3, as DNA: TGTGCCAGCAGGGAGCGAGGCTACACCTTC. It yields the protein CASRERGYTF. V and J are TRBV2 and TRBJ1-2; unclear D gene. Germline CDR1 is SNHLY and CDR2 is FYNNEI. The CDR3 consists of 10 residues. Trimming pared 6 bases from V and 8 bases from J, leaving 7 bases between.

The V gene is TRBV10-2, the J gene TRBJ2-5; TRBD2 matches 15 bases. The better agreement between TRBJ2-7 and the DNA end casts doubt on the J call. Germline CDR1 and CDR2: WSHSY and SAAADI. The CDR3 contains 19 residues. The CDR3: CASSSFLGLAGGDRDEQYF. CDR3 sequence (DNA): TGCGCCAGCAGCTCCTTTCTTGGACTAGCGGGAGGGGATCGCGACGAGCAGTACTTC.

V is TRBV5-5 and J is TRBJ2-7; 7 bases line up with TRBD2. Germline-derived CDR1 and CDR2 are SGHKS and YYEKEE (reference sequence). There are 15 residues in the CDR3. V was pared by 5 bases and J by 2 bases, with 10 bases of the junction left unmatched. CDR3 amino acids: CASRRGTGPTYEQYF. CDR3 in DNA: TGTGCCAGCAGGCGGGGGACTGGCCCCACCTACGAGCAGTACTTC.

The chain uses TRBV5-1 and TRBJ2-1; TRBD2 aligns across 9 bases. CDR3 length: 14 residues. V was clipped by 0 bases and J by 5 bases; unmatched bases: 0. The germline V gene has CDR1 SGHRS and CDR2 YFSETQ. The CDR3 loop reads CASSLASGNNEQFF. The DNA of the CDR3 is TGCGCCAGCAGCTTGGCTAGCGGGAACAATGAGCAGTTCTTC. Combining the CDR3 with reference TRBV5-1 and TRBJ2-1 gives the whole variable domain KAGVTQTPRYLIKTRGQQVTLSCSPISGHRSVSWYQQTPGQGLQFLFEYFSETQRNKGNFPGRFSGRQFSNSRSEMNVSTLELGDSALYLCASSLASGNNEQFFGPGTRLTVL.